This record covers a single TCR beta chain. No antigen is known for it. This sample was included in a study of cytomegalovirus exposure and HLA in healthy donors. CDR1 KGHSH and CDR2 LQKENI come from the germline V gene. Deletions cut 3 bases from V and 1 base from J, with 6 bases between. The CDR3 consists of 13 residues. Study outcomes and limitations: Later, an analysis found that common viral pathogens appeared to be linked with several of the most significant clusters. After further analysis at a later stage, 15,000 to 20,000 TCR beta sequences were associated with HLA alleles at 0.05 false discovery rate.

The PCR used 60 Vbeta and 13 Jbeta primers. Clones were read by immunoSEQ multiplex PCR, and TCRdb kept only the in-frame ones, dropping some. This sample has approximately 150,000 clones, with nearly 80% found just once. The TCR was taken from a woman aged 40 to 55 in good health and CMV-seronegative. Input material: PBMCs. J is TRBJ1-1 and V is TRBV18; D not certain. The DNA of the CDR3 is TGTGCCAGCTCACCGAACAAGAACACTGAAGCTTTCTTT. It is translated as CASSPNKNTEAFF.